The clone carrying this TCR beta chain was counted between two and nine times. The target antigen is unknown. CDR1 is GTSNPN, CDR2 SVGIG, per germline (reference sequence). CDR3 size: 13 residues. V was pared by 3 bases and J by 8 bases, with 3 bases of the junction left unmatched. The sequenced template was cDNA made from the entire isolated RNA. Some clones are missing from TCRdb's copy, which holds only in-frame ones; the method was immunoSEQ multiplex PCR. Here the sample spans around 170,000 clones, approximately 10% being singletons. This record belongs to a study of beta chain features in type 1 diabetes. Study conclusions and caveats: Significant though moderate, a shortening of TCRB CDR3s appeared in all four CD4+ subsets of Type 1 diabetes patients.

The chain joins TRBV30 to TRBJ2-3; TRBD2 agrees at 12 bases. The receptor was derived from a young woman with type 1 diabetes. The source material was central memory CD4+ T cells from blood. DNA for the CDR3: TGTGCCTGGAGGCCTAGCGGGAGGGTTACGCAGTATTTT. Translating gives CAWRPSGRVTQYF. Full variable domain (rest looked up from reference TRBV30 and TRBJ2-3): SQTIHQWPATLVQPVGSPLSLECTVEGTSNPNLYWYRQAAGRGLQLLFYSVGIGQISSEVPQNLSASRPQDRQFILSSKKLLLSDSGFYLCAWRPSGRVTQYFGPGTRLTVL.